The table lists the clone carrying this T cell receptor beta chain with a few counts. Method: immunoSEQ multiplex PCR; TCRdb's copy keeps in-frame clones and lacks some. The table shows 600,000 to 700,000 clones, with roughly 73% occurring only once. The sample belongs to a study of shared clonotypes between healthy human individuals. The CDR3 consists of 13 residues. Trimming took 6 bases from V and 5 from J, leaving 11 bases between them. The V gene's germline CDR1 is SEHNR and CDR2 FQNEAQ (reference sequence). Input material: memory CD4+ T cells sorted from blood. As to subset: CD45RA-negative fraction. The TCR was taken from a woman in her twenties or thirties in good health. The J gene is TRBJ1-5, the V gene TRBV7-9, with D uncertain. The CDR3 region is CASSSDPDQPQHF. The CDR3 DNA reads TGTGCCAGCAGTTCGGACCCAGATCAGCCCCAGCATTTT.